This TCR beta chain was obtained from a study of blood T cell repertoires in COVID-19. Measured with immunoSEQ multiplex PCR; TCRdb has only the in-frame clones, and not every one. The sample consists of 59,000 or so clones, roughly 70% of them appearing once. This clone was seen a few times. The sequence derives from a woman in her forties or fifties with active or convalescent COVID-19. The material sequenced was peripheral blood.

In DNA, the CDR3 is TGCGCCAGCAGTGAGTCAAGCCGACAGGACCTGGGTCGCTACGAGCAGTACTTC. Translated: CASSESSRQDLGRYEQYF. The chain uses TRBV10-1 and TRBJ2-7; a weak D match, TRBD1 (6 bases). The CDR3 runs 18 residues. The germline V and J ends were trimmed by 0 bases and 3 bases, with 21 bases remaining between them. CDR1 is WNHNN and CDR2 is SYGVQD in the germline V gene (reference sequence).